This T cell receptor (beta chain) came from a study of shared clonotypes between healthy human individuals. About the study: Used for every donor were three CD4 naive, three CD4 memory, two CD8 naive and one CD8 memory plate.

This clone is a singleton in its sample. Its antigen is undetermined. Study-wide findings and caveats: With a handful of donors compared, 5% to 5.5% of naive CD4 clonotypes were shared.

For sorted subsets, roughly 210 ng DNA per replicate equaled roughly 29,000 T cell genomes. TCRdb's copy holds only in-frame clones and misses some; the assay was immunoSEQ multiplex PCR. The table lists 730,000 or so clones, about three quarters of them singletons. The sequencing sample was made of memory CD4+ T cells sorted from blood. The subset: CD45RA-negative fraction. The sequence derives from a woman aged 25 to 39 in good health.

The CDR3 loop is CASSSQGNQPQHF. The CDR3, as DNA: TGTGCCAGTAGCTCACAGGGCAATCAGCCCCAGCATTTT. The chain has TRBV19 and TRBJ1-5; D might be TRBD1 (5 bases). V lost 6 bases, J lost 2 bases, and 8 bases lay in between. Germline lookup yields CDR1 LNHDA and CDR2 SQIVND (reference sequence). This CDR3 contains 13 residues.